These 11 T cell receptor beta chains originate from one sample sequenced in a study of blood T cell repertoires in COVID-19. Clones were read by immunoSEQ multiplex PCR, and TCRdb kept only the in-frame ones, dropping some. The data show roughly 300,000 clones, under 90% seen once. Sequencing was performed on PBMCs or T cells enriched from blood (not recorded which). The receptors shown here come from a woman in her late teens or twenties who had recovered from COVID-19.

The V call is TRBV30, the J call TRBJ1-2; D perhaps matches TRBD1 (5 bases). This CDR3 region has 13 residues. Germline loops: CDR1 GTSNPN, CDR2 SVGIG (reference sequence). Deletions cut 4 bases from V and 8 bases from J, with 17 bases between. The CDR3 nucleotides read TGTGCCTGGACGGGGGACGGAGCTTTGGGCTACACCTTC. Translating gives CAWTGDGALGYTF.

The CDR3 DNA reads as TGTGCCAGCCAAGGCTTGGGACAGGGAACTTCTGGCTACACCTTC. It codes for CASQGLGQGTSGYTF. This rearrangement joins TRBV5-4 to TRBJ1-2; 9 nucleotides agree with TRBD1. There are 15 residues in the CDR3. Germline CDR1 and CDR2: SGHNT and YYREEE (reference sequence). Germline trimming cut 7 bases from V and 7 bases from J; bases unmatched to any gene: 14.

V usage is TRBV9 and J usage is TRBJ1-1; D ambiguous. The CDR3 runs 13 residues. Germline loops: CDR1 SGDLS, CDR2 YYNGEE. V shed 4 bases and J shed 0 bases, with 7 bases lying between them. In nucleotides, the CDR3 is TGTGCCAGCAGCCGGGAGGTGAACACTGAAGCTTTCTTT. This codes for CASSREVNTEAFF. Filled out from reference TRBV9 and TRBJ1-1, the complete variable domain reads DSGVTQTPKHLITATGQRVTLRCSPRSGDLSVYWYQQSLDQGLQFLIQYYNGEERAKGNILERFSAQQFPDLHSELNLSSLELGDSALYFCASSREVNTEAFFGQGTRLTVV.

This clone has just one count. The chain links TRBV19 to TRBJ2-7; unclear D gene. Germline values: CDR1 LNHDA, CDR2 SQIVND (reference sequence). CDR3 length: 13 residues. V was pared by 4 bases and J by 1 base, with 8 bases between. In DNA, the CDR3 is TGTGCCAGTAGTAGTGCGTTGTCCTACGAGCAGTACTTC. This sequence encodes CASSSALSYEQYF.

The chain is built from TRBV7-9 and TRBJ1-2, with TRBD1 matching over 8 bases. This CDR3 region has 14 residues. V shed 5 bases, J shed 4 bases, and the junction held 6 bases outside the gene matches. In germline, CDR1 is SEHNR, CDR2 FQNEAQ (reference sequence). CDR3 in amino acids: CASSTQGAGYGYTF. CDR3 nucleotide sequence: TGTGCCAGCAGCACCCAGGGGGCTGGCTATGGCTACACCTTC.

The J gene is TRBJ1-2, the V gene TRBV5-6; D unclear. Germline CDR1 is SGHDT and CDR2 is YYEEEE. The CDR3 runs to 16 residues. With 3 bases removed from V and 4 bases from J, the gap between germline ends came to 19 bases. CDR3 nucleotides: TGTGCCAGCAGCTCGTACGGGATCACCACGGTCTATGGCTACACCTTC. Encoded protein: CASSSYGITTVYGYTF.

V gene TRBV2 combines with J gene TRBJ1-2; TRBD1 might be the D (6 bases). CDR1 SNHLY and CDR2 FYNNEI come from the germline V gene. The CDR3 consists of 16 residues. Trimming took off 6 bases at V and 0 bases at J, with 17 bases between the two ends. CDR3 coding DNA: TGTGCCAGCAGCTCGACCGGGACATGGTCTAACTATGGCTACACCTTC. Its protein product is CASSSTGTWSNYGYTF.

The gene calls are TRBV28 and TRBJ2-1; D gene ambiguous. The V and J ends lost 3 bases and 5 bases respectively, with 8 bases between them. The germline V gene has CDR1 MDHEN and CDR2 SYDVKM. The CDR3 spans 13 residues. In DNA, the CDR3 is TGTGCCAGCAGTTTTGTGCGGCACAATGAGCAGTTCTTC. This encodes CASSFVRHNEQFF.

The table lists this clone with a count of one. The rearrangement uses TRBV7-2 and TRBJ1-1; 8 positions match TRBD1. With V trimmed by 0 bases and J by 8 bases, 2 bases remained unmatched. Germline loops: CDR1 SGHTA, CDR2 FQGNSA. The CDR3 runs to 13 residues. The CDR3 spells CASSLAGDREAFF. DNA of the CDR3: TGTGCCAGCAGCTTAGCGGGGGACAGGGAAGCTTTCTTT.

This clone was picked up many times. The V call is TRBV10-1, the J call TRBJ2-3; TRBD2 matches 14 bases. With 4 bases clipped from V and 7 bases from J, the junction kept 4 bases outside the gene matches. The CDR3 spans 15 residues. Germline values: CDR1 WNHNN, CDR2 SYGVQD (reference sequence). CDR3 in amino acids: CASSATSGGDYTQYF. The DNA for the CDR3 is TGCGCCAGCAGTGCGACTAGCGGGGGGGACTATACGCAGTATTTT.

The V call is TRBV11-2, the J call TRBJ2-3, with 7 bases fitting TRBD2. This CDR3 contains 15 residues. In germline, CDR1 is SGHAT, CDR2 FQNNGV. Trimming at V came to 1 base and at J to 5 bases, leaving 6 bases not matched to a gene. CDR3 coding DNA: TGTGCCAGCAGCTTAGGAGGGACTAACGGAGATACGCAGTATTTT. Translation gives CASSLGGTNGDTQYF.